A single T cell receptor beta chain is shown here with its context. Its specificity is unknown. The V gene's germline CDR1 is SGHDT and CDR2 YYEEEE. The CDR3 covers 14 residues. The study ran its PCR with 60 Vbeta and 13 Jbeta primers. Sequencing used immunoSEQ multiplex PCR; TCRdb keeps in-frame clones, though not all of them. Here the sample spans some 78,000 clones, 80% being singletons. Although they were nominally healthy when sampled, donors likely had unrecorded immune exposures. This record comes from a study of cytomegalovirus exposure and HLA in healthy donors. Study-level points and caveats: There were around 160 TCR beta chains listed as cytomegalovirus-associated.

This TCR derives from a woman aged 45-65 years in good health and CMV-seropositive. Specimen: PBMCs. The chain recombines TRBV5-6 with TRBJ2-5; 8 nucleotides match TRBD1. The DNA end is more similar to TRBJ2-7, so the J call may be wrong. CDR3 DNA sequence: TGTGCCAGCAGCCCGGGACAGGCCGCCTACGAGCAGTACTTC. Its protein product is CASSPGQAAYEQYF.